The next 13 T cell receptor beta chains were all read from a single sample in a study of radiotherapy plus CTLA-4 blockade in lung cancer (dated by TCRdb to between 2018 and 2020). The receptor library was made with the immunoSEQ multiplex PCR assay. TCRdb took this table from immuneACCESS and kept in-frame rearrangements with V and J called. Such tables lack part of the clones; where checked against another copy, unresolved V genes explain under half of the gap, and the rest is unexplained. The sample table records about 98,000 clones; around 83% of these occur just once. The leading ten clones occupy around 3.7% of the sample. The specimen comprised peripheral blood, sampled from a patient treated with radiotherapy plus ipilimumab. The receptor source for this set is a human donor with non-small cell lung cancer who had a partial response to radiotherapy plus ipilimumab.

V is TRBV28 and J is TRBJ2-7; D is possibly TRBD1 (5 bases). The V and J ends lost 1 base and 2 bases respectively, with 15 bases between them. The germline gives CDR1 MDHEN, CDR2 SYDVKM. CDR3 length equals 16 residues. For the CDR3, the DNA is TGTGCCAGCAGTTTATCTCAGGGAATGATCACCTACGAGCAGTACTTC. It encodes CASSLSQGMITYEQYF. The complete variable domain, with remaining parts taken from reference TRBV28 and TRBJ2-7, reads DVKVTQSSRYLVKRTGEKVFLECVQDMDHENMFWYRQDPGLGLRLIYFSYDVKMKEKGDIPEGYSVSREKKERFSLILESASTNQTSMYLCASSLSQGMITYEQYFGPGTRLTVT.

For the CDR3, the DNA is TGTGCCAGCTCACCCGACAGGGGGACTGAAGCTTTCTTT. Protein: CASSPDRGTEAFF. The chain recombines TRBV18 with TRBJ1-1; 9 positions agree with TRBD1. Germline V gene lookup returns CDR1 KGHSH and CDR2 LQKENI. With 3 bases clipped from V and 5 bases from J, the junction kept 1 base outside the gene matches. The length of the CDR3 is 13 residues.

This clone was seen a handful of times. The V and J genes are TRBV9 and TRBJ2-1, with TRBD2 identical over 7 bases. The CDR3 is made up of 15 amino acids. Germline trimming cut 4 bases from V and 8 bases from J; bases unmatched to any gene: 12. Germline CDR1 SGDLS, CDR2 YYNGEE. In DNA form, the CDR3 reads TGTGCCAGCAGCCCCCCGGGGCGGGAGTGGGATGAGCAGTTCTTC. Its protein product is CASSPPGREWDEQFF.

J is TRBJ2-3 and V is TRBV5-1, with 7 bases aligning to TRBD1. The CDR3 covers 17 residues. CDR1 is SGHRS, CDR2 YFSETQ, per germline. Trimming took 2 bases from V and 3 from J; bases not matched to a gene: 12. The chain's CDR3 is CASSLPSQGIGTDTQYF. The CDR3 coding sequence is TGCGCCAGCAGCTTACCATCACAGGGGATTGGGACAGATACGCAGTATTTT.

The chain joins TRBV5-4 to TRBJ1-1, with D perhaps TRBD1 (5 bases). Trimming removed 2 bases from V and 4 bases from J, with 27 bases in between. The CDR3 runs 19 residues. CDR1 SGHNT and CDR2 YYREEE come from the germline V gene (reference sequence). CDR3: CASSFPLGQADYLGTEAFF. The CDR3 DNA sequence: TGTGCCAGCAGCTTCCCCTTGGGGCAGGCGGATTATTTGGGCACTGAAGCTTTCTTT.

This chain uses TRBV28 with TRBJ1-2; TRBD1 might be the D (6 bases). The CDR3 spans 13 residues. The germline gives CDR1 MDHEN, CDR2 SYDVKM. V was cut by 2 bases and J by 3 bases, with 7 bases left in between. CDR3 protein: CASSLRTDYGYTF. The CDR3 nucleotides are TGTGCCAGCAGTTTAAGGACAGACTATGGCTACACCTTC.

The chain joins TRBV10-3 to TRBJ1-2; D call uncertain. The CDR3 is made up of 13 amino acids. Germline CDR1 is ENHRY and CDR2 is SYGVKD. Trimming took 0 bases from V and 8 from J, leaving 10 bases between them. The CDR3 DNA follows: TGTGCCATCAGTGAGTCTAGCCCGGGGGGCTACACCTTC. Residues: CAISESSPGGYTF.

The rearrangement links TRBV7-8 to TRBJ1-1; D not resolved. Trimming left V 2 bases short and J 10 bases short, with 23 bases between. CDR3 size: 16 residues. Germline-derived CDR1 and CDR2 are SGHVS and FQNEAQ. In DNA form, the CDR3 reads TGTGCCAGCAGCTTAACTGACTGGGCCGTCGGGAGTGGAGCTTTCTTT. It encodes CASSLTDWAVGSGAFF.

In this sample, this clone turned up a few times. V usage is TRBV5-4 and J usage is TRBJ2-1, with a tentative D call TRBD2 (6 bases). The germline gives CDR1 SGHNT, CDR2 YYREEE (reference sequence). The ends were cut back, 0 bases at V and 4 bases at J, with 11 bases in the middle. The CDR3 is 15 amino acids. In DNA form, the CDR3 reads TGTGCCAGCAGCTTGGATACGGGAGCGTACAATGAGCAGTTCTTC. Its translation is CASSLDTGAYNEQFF.

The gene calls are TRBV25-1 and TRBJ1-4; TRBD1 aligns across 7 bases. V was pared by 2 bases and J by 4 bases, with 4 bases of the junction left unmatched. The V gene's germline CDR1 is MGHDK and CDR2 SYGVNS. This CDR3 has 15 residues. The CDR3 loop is CASSERDRRNEKLFF. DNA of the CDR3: TGTGCCAGCAGTGAACGGGACAGACGTAATGAAAAACTGTTTTTT.

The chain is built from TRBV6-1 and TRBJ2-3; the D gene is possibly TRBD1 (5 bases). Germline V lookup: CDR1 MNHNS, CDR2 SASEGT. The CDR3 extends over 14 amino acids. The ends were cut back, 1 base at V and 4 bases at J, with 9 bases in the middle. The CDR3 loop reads CASSEGAGPDTQYF. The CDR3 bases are TGTGCCAGCAGTGAAGGGGCAGGGCCAGATACGCAGTATTTT.

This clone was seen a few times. CDR3 amino acids: CASILTETYGYTF. In DNA, the CDR3 is TGTGCCAGCATTCTAACAGAGACGTATGGCTACACCTTC. V and J are TRBV6-5 and TRBJ1-2; D is unresolved. Per the germline V gene, CDR1 is MNHEY and CDR2 is SVGAGI. The CDR3 is 13 residues long. V was shortened by 7 bases and J by 5 bases, with 14 bases between the two germline ends.

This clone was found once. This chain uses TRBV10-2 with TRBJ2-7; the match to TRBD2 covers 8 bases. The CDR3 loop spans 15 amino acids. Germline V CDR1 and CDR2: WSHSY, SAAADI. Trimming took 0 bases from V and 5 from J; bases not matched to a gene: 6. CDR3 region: CASSESSGSIDEQYF. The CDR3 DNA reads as TGCGCCAGCAGTGAGTCAAGCGGGAGTATCGACGAGCAGTACTTC.